The 19 T cell receptor beta chains in this list originate from one sample, sequenced in a study of CD8+ T cells in alopecia areata. Indicated treatment: oral pan-JAK inhibitor, 5-10 mg twice daily. It was cDNA, reverse transcribed from extracted RNA, that served as the sequencing template. Clones were read by immunoSEQ multiplex PCR, and TCRdb kept only the in-frame ones, dropping some. Of a few hundred thousand clones in the sample, about two fifths were seen once. Sequences were derived from CD4+ T cells sorted from blood, sampled between weeks 30 and 35, from a patient treated with tofacitinib. The receptors here all came from a human donor with alopecia areata.

This chain joins TRBV6-5 and TRBJ1-3; 7 nucleotides agree with TRBD1. CDR3 length: 15 residues. V was pared by 0 bases and J by 4 bases, with 3 bases of the junction left unmatched. Looked up from germline, CDR1 is MNHEY and CDR2 is SVGAGI. The CDR3 sequence: CASSYSTGLGNTIYF. The CDR3 coding sequence is TGTGCCAGCAGTTACTCGACAGGGCTCGGAAACACCATATATTTT.

This chain uses TRBV11-2 with TRBJ2-5; D remains ambiguous. Trimming removed 2 bases at V and 4 bases at J, with 5 bases between. This CDR3 contains 12 residues. Germline CDR1 reads SGHAT; CDR2 reads FQNNGV. The CDR3 coding sequence is TGTGCCAGCAGCTTAATTCGAGAGACCCAGTACTTC. It encodes CASSLIRETQYF.

CDR3 region: CAWSRDTEAFF. CDR3 DNA sequence: TGTGCCTGGAGCCGGGACACTGAAGCTTTCTTT. This sequence joins TRBV30 and TRBJ1-1, with D unclear. Germline V gene data show CDR1 as GTSNPN and CDR2 as SVGIG (reference sequence). V was trimmed by 3 bases and J by 3 bases, leaving 5 bases between them. CDR3 length: 11 residues.

This chain joins TRBV27 and TRBJ1-1; D is ambiguous. Deletions cut 7 bases from V and 5 bases from J, with 17 bases between. The CDR3 sequence is 14 residues long. Germline V gene data show CDR1 as MNHEY and CDR2 as SMNVEV (reference sequence). Here the CDR3 reads CASIPLGVTTEAFF. CDR3 DNA: TGTGCCAGCATCCCTCTAGGCGTTACGACTGAAGCTTTCTTT.

This chain connects TRBV29-1 to TRBJ2-1, with 12 bases aligning to TRBD2. The CDR3 contains 16 residues. V lost 4 bases, J lost 3 bases, and 7 bases stayed unmatched. Germline V lookup: CDR1 SQVTM, CDR2 ANQGSEA. Here the CDR3 reads CSVALRLAGDYNEQFF. DNA for the CDR3: TGCAGCGTTGCCCTCCGACTAGCGGGAGACTACAATGAGCAGTTCTTC.

V gene TRBV5-1 combines with J gene TRBJ1-2; 8 bases match TRBD1. Germline V gene lookup returns CDR1 SGHRS and CDR2 YFSETQ. The length of the CDR3 is 16 residues. J gave up 6 bases and V 2 bases, and 12 bases lay outside the gene matches. Written as DNA, the CDR3 is TGCGCCAGCAGCTTAGCCCGGACAGGGAGGAGTGATGGCTACACCTTC. Protein: CASSLARTGRSDGYTF.

This clone was counted ten times or more. CDR3 sequence: CASSGGSGRTGANVLTF. CDR3 nucleotide sequence: TGTGCCAGCAGCGGGGGTAGCGGGAGAACTGGGGCCAACGTCCTGACTTTC. This sequence joins TRBV14 and TRBJ2-6, with 9 bases lining up with TRBD2. With 5 bases clipped from V and 2 bases from J, the junction kept 7 bases outside the gene matches. This CDR3 has 17 amino acids. CDR1 and CDR2 (germline): SGHDN, FVKESK.

The chain combines TRBV7-6 with TRBJ1-3; D is unclear. This CDR3 is built from 18 residues. Germline V CDR1 and CDR2: SGHVS, FNYEAQ. Trimming cost V 5 bases and J 0 bases, with 20 bases left between them. In DNA, the CDR3 is TGTGCCAGCAGCACCCCGCGCAATACCCGACCCTCTGGAAACACCATATATTTT. Its protein is CASSTPRNTRPSGNTIYF.

Only a few counts were recorded for this clone. The chain joins TRBV10-3 to TRBJ1-4, with unresolved D. Trimming stripped 8 bases from V and 4 bases from J, with 11 bases between. The CDR3 sequence is 13 residues long. CDR1 is ENHRY, CDR2 SYGVKD, per germline. CDR3 bases: TGTGCCATCGCGAAGGGCCTTAATGAAAAACTGTTTTTT. Its protein is CAIAKGLNEKLFF.

This clone was counted only a few times. The chain has TRBV19 and TRBJ2-3; TRBD2 matches at 10 bases. The CDR3 sequence is 15 residues long. V gave up 3 bases and J gave up 6 bases; unmatched junction bases: 6. Germline V lookup: CDR1 LNHDA, CDR2 SQIVND (reference sequence). The CDR3 DNA reads TGTGCCAGTAGTATTTTAGCGGGAGGTGAGGATACGCAGTATTTT. Translating gives CASSILAGGEDTQYF.

This chain connects TRBV15 to TRBJ2-5; D is unclear. Germline V gene lookup returns CDR1 LNHNV and CDR2 YYDKDF (reference sequence). V lost 3 bases, J lost 2 bases, and 1 base lay in between. The CDR3 is 11 residues long. The CDR3 loop is CATSRQETQYF. As DNA, the CDR3 is TGTGCCACCAGCAGGCAAGAGACCCAGTACTTC.

This clone was observed a handful of times. The rearrangement links TRBV11-2 to TRBJ1-2, with D possibly TRBD1 on 5 matching bases. Per the germline V gene, CDR1 is SGHAT and CDR2 is FQNNGV. Between the trimmed V and J ends, which lost 1 base and 4 bases, there was a span of 16 bases. The CDR3 runs to 16 residues. CDR3 nucleotide sequence: TGTGCCAGCAGCTTAGGGGCAGGGCCTATCGTCTATGGCTACACCTTC. Translation: CASSLGAGPIVYGYTF.

A few counts support this clone. The V and J genes are TRBV30 and TRBJ2-6, with 10 bases matching TRBD1. The CDR3 length is 16 residues. CDR1 GTSNPN and CDR2 SVGIG come from the germline V gene (reference sequence). With V trimmed by 3 bases and J by 1 base, 3 bases remained unmatched. CDR3 sequence reads: CAWRRDRGSGANVLTF. DNA for the CDR3: TGTGCCTGGAGGCGGGACAGGGGATCTGGGGCCAACGTCCTGACTTTC.

V gene TRBV4-1 combines with J gene TRBJ1-6, with D maybe TRBD1 (6 bases). CDR1 MGHRA and CDR2 YSYEKL come from the germline V gene. This CDR3 comprises 14 residues. V was clipped by 2 bases and J by 8 bases, with 10 bases between them. CDR3 sequence reads: CASSQRDKDSPLHF. The CDR3 DNA sequence: TGCGCCAGCAGCCAAAGGGACAAGGATTCACCCCTCCACTTT.

A word on this clone: The same CDR3 can be traced to other DNA sequences in this sample. The chain couples TRBV30 to TRBJ2-6, with no clear D. Germline CDR1 reads GTSNPN; CDR2 reads SVGIG (reference sequence). The CDR3 extends over 13 amino acids. V was shortened by 3 bases and J by 4 bases, with 7 bases between the two germline ends. In nucleotides, the CDR3 is TGTGCCTGGAGGGTGAGCGGGGCCAACGTCCTGACTTTC. It encodes CAWRVSGANVLTF.

In this sample, this clone turned up a few times. V usage is TRBV5-1 and J usage is TRBJ2-1; tentatively, D is TRBD1 or TRBD2 (6 bases each). The CDR3 contains 16 residues. Trimming shortened V by 4 bases and J by 5 bases, and 19 bases separated the two germline ends. Germline CDR1 and CDR2: SGHRS and YFSETQ. Here the CDR3 DNA reads TGCGCCAGCAGCCTCCAAACAGGGACTGTAAACAATGAGCAGTTCTTC. Translated: CASSLQTGTVNNEQFF. The variable domain in full, with the rest retrieved from reference TRBV5-1 and TRBJ2-1, is KAGVTQTPRYLIKTRGQQVTLSCSPISGHRSVSWYQQTPGQGLQFLFEYFSETQRNKGNFPGRFSGRQFSNSRSEMNVSTLELGDSALYLCASSLQTGTVNNEQFFGPGTRLTVL.

The chain uses TRBV2 and TRBJ2-5, with a tentative D call TRBD1 (6 bases). The CDR3 is 14 amino acids. CDR1 and CDR2 from the germline V gene are SNHLY and FYNNEI. The germline V and J ends were trimmed by 7 bases and 0 bases, with 12 bases remaining between them. The CDR3 reads CASTSDRYQETQYF. The CDR3 coding sequence is TGTGCCAGCACCTCGGACAGATACCAAGAGACCCAGTACTTC.

This rearrangement joins TRBV2 to TRBJ2-1; 7 bases agree with TRBD2. CDR3 length: 15 amino acids. CDR1 SNHLY and CDR2 FYNNEI come from the germline V gene. The J segment lost 5 bases and the V segment lost 4 bases, leaving 8 bases of the junction unmatched. The CDR3 sequence: CASSVGRGSHNEQFF. CDR3 DNA: TGTGCCAGCAGTGTGGGGCGGGGGTCCCACAATGAGCAGTTCTTC.

The chain uses TRBV23-1 and TRBJ2-2; D unclear. TRBV23-1 carries the ORF label, with uncertain function. The CDR3 contains 15 residues. V was cut by 0 bases and J by 3 bases, with 8 bases left in between. The CDR3, as DNA: TGCGCCAGCAGTCAATCTGGCAACCACACCGGGGAGCTGTTTTTT. This sequence encodes CASSQSGNHTGELFF.